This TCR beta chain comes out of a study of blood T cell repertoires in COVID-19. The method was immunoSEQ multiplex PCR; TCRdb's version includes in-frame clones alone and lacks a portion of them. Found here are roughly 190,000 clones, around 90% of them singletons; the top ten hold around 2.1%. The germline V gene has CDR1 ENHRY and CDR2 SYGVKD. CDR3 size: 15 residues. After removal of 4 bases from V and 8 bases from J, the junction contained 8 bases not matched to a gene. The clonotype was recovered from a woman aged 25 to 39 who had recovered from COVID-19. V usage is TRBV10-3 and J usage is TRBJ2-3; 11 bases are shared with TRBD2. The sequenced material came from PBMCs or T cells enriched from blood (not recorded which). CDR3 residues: CAISAVAGGPGTQYF. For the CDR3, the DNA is TGTGCCATCAGTGCCGTAGCGGGGGGGCCCGGTACGCAGTATTTT.